This TCR beta chain was recovered during a study of T-cell reconstitution after alpha-beta-depleted transplantation in children. Study findings and constraints: Certain patients had high TCRbeta diversity at day 60, and it came from recipient T cells and thymic progenitors that survived. Several hundred rapidly expanded clones from non-depleted graft cells reportedly supplied alpha-beta T cells about two months post-transplant. Among T cells one year after transplant, newly produced cells accounted for most counts and diversity.

Preparation of the TCRbeta library involved a method that used unique molecular identifiers. TCRdb analysed the PCR reads with MiXCR anew, one entry per CDR3 protein. The data contain 440,000 or so distinct CDR3 sequences, roughly 44% of them singletons. Note on this clonotype: Antigen: not known.

The sample consisted of PBMCs, taken before TCRalphabeta/CD19-depleted stem cell transplant. This TCR was sampled from a girl aged 2-10 years with aplastic anemia, due to receive a stem cell transplant.

For the CDR3, the DNA is TGTGCCAGCAGTTTAGAACAGGGGGCAAAAGCCCAGTTCTTC. Its translation is CASSLEQGAKAQFF. The chain has TRBV28 and TRBJ2-1, with 9 bases that match TRBD1. The CDR3 contains 14 residues. CDR1 and CDR2 (germline): MDHEN, SYDVKM. V gave up 2 bases and J gave up 13 bases; unmatched junction bases: 9.